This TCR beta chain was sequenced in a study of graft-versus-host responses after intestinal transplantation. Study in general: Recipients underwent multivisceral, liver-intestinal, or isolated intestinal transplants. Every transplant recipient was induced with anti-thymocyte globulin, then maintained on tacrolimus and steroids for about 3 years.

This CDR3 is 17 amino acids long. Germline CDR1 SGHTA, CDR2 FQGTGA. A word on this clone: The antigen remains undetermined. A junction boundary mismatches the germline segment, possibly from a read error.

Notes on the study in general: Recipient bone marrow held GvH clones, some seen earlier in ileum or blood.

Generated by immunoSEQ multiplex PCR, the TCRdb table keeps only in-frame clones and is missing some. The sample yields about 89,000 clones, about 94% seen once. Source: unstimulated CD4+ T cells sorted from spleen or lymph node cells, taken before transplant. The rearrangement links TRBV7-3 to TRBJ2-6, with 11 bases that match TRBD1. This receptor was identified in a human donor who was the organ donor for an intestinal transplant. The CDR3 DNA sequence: TGTGCCAGCAGCTTCGGGACAGGGGGAGCCGGGGCCAACGTCCCGACTTTC. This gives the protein CASSFGTGGAGANVPTF. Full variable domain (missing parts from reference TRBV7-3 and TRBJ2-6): GAGVSQTPSNKVTEKGKYVELRCDPISGHTALYWYRQSLGQGPEFLIYFQGTGAADDSGLPNDRFFAVRPEGSVSTLKIQRTERGDSAVYLCASSFGTGGAGANVPTFGAGSRLTVL.